The TCR beta chain under discussion was sequenced for a study of early T cells in non-severe SARS-CoV-2 infection. Looking at the study overall: Chains stayed unpaired after sequencing of bulk RNA from unsorted whole blood.

MiXCR, applied by TCRdb to the 5' RACE reads, yields one record per CDR3 protein. Of about 130,000 distinct CDR3 sequences listed, about 15% are singletons. This clonotype was seen at least ten times. The sequenced sample was whole blood. This TCR came from an adult who was a healthcare worker with PCR-confirmed SARS-CoV-2 infection or an uninfected control (not recorded which).

CDR3 protein: CASSRGYTQYF. CDR3 DNA: TGTGCCAGCAGCCGGGGATATACGCAGTATTTT. The chain has TRBV11-3 and TRBJ2-3; maybe TRBD2 (5 bases). CDR1 SGHNT and CDR2 YENEEA come from the germline V gene. The CDR3 totals 11 residues. Trimming left V 5 bases short and J 7 bases short, with 7 bases between.